This T cell receptor (beta chain) is drawn from a study of human T cells and chemical hapten exposure. Time point specified: pre-sensitization, week 0. The treatment is: therapeutic diphenylcyclopropenone sensitization with weekly scalp DPC. One entry per CDR3 protein results from TCRdb running MiXCR on the RACE reads. The table has 65,000 to 70,000 distinct CDR3 sequences, approximately 11% seen once; the top ten hold about 5%. This clonotype was seen a few times. The CDR3 length is 20 residues. In germline, CDR1 is MNHEY, CDR2 SMNVEV (reference sequence). V trimming: 2 bases; J trimming: 0 bases; junction bases outside the gene matches: 14.

The chain has TRBV27 and TRBJ2-1; 9 bases line up with TRBD2. The receptor comes from a woman between 45 and 60 years old with alopecia areata. Some clones in this sample may be carry-over from other donors' samples. Sequenced material: whole blood, taken in connection with sensitization to the hapten diphenylcyclopropenone (DPC). The CDR3 nucleotides read TGTGCCAGCAGTTTAAGGCTAGCGGGGTCCGTCTTCAGCTCCTACAATGAGCAGTTCTTC. It specifies CASSLRLAGSVFSSYNEQFF.